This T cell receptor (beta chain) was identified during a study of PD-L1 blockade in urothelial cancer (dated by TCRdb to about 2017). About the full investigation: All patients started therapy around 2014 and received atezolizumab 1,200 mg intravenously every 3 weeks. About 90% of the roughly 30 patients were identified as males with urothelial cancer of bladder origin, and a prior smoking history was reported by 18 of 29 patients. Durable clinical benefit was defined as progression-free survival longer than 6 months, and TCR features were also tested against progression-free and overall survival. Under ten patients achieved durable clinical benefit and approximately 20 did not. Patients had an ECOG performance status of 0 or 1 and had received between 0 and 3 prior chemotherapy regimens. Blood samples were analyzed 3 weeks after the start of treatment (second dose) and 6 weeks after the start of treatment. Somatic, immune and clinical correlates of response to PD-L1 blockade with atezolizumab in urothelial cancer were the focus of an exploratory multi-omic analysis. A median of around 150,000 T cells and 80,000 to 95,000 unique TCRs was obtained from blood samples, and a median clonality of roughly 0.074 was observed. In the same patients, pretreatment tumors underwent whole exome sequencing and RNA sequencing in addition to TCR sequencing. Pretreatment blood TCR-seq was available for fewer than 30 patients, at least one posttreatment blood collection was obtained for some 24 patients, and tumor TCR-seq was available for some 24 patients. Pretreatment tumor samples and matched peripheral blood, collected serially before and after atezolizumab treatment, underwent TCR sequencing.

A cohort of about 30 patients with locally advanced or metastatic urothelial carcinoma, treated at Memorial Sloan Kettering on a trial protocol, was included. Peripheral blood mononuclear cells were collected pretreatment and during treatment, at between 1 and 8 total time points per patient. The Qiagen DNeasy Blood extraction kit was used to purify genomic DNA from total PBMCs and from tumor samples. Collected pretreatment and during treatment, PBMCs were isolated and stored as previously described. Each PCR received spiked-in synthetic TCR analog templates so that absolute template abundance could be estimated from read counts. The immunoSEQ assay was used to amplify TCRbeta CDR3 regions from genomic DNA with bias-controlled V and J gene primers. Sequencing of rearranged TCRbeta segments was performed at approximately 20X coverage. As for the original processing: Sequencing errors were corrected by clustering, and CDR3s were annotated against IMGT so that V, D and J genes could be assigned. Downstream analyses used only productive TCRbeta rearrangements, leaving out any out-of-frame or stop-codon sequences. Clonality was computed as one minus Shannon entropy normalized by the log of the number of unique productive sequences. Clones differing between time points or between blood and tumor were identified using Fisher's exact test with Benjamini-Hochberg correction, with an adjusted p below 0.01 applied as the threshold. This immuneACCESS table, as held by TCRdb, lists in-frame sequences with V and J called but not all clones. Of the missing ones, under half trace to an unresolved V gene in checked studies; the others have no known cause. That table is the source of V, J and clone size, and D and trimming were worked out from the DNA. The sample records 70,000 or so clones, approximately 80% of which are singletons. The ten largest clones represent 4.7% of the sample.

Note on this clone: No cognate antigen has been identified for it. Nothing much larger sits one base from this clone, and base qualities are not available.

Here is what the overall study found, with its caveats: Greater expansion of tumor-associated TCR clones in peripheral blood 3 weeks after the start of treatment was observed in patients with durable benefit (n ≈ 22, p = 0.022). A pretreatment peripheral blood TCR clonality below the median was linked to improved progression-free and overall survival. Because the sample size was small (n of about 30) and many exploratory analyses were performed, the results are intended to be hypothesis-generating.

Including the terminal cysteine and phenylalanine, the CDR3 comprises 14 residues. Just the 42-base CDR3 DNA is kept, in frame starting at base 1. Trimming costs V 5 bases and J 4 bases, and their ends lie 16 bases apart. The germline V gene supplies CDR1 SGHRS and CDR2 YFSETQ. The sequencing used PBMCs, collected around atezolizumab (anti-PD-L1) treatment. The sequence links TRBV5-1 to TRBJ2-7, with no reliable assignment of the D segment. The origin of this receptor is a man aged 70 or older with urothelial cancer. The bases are TGCGCCAGCAGTGAAACTTCCGAGGTATACGAGCAGTACTTC. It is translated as CASSETSEVYEQYF.